The 5 T cell receptor beta chains below were found in one sample sequenced in a study of graft-versus-host responses after intestinal transplantation. Clones were read by immunoSEQ multiplex PCR, and TCRdb kept only the in-frame ones, dropping some. The sample carries around 76,000 clones, 94% recorded once. The antigens for these receptors are not known. The specimen comprised unstimulated CD8+ T cells sorted from spleen or lymph node cells, sampled before intestinal transplant. The receptors come from a human donor who received an intestinal transplant.

The rearrangement links TRBV4-1 to TRBJ2-3, with D uncertain. The CDR3 has 13 amino acids. CDR1 and CDR2 (germline): MGHRA, YSYEKL. Trimming stripped 0 bases from V and 4 bases from J, with 5 bases between. CDR3 amino acids: CASSQEPPDTQYF. The CDR3 nucleotides read TGCGCCAGCAGCCAAGAGCCTCCAGATACGCAGTATTTT.

The chain carries TRBV18 and TRBJ1-2, with a tentative D call TRBD1 (5 bases). V gave up 3 bases and J gave up 3 bases, with 14 bases separating them. The V gene's germline CDR1 is KGHSH and CDR2 LQKENI. The CDR3 contains 15 residues. CDR3 sequence reads: CASSPSGGLDYGYTF. As DNA, the CDR3 is TGTGCCAGCTCACCCTCCGGGGGATTGGACTATGGCTACACCTTC.

This chain joins TRBV6-5 and TRBJ2-5, with TRBD1 identical over 8 bases. Germline CDR1 is MNHEY and CDR2 is SVGAGI. The CDR3 is 16 residues long. Losses at the gene ends were 0 bases for V and 5 bases for J; bases not matched to a gene: 8. In DNA, the CDR3 is TGTGCCAGCAGTTACTCCTGGACAGGGCCGGTTGAGACCCAGTACTTC. Translated, it gives CASSYSWTGPVETQYF.

This clone was found a few times. Other DNA sequences in the same sample also yield this CDR3. The chain couples TRBV27 to TRBJ2-1, with D unclear. Trimming stripped 5 bases from V and 0 bases from J, with 5 bases between. CDR3 length: 13 residues. Germline V lookup: CDR1 MNHEY, CDR2 SMNVEV (reference sequence). Here the CDR3 DNA reads TGTGCCAGCAGTCTTAGCTCCTACAATGAGCAGTTCTTC. Encoded protein: CASSLSSYNEQFF.

This chain links TRBV30 with TRBJ2-7, with a possible D match to TRBD2 (6 bases). Trimming stripped 7 bases from V and 6 bases from J, with 19 bases between. Germline CDR1 reads GTSNPN; CDR2 reads SVGIG (reference sequence). The CDR3 runs 13 residues. CDR3 loop: CAYTRGTSFEQYF. The CDR3 DNA reads as TGTGCCTACACCCGCGGGACCTCTTTCGAGCAGTACTTC. Together with reference TRBV30 and TRBJ2-7, the CDR3 gives the full variable domain: SQTIHQWPATLVQPVGSPLSLECTVEGTSNPNLYWYRQAAGRGLQLLFYSVGIGQISSEVPQNLSASRPQDRQFILSSKKLLLSDSGFYLCAYTRGTSFEQYFGPGTRLTVT.